The present TCR beta chain was sequenced within a study of OX40 agonist ivuxolimab in advanced cancers. This clone has a handful of counts. Sequenced by immunoSEQ multiplex PCR; TCRdb stores in-frame clones only, minus some. The sample has 90,000 to 95,000 clones; roughly 80% are singletons. The germline CDR1 and CDR2 sequences are SGHRS and YFSETQ. The V and J ends lost 4 bases and 0 bases, in that order; junction bases with no gene match: 9. The CDR3 has 17 amino acids. This material consisted of CD4+ or CD8+ T cells sorted from blood, taken in a trial of the OX40 agonist ivuxolimab. The J gene is TRBJ1-3, the V gene TRBV5-1; 8 bases match TRBD1. The TCR originated in an adult with an advanced solid tumor such as melanoma, head and neck, liver or kidney cancer. Here the CDR3 DNA reads TGCGCCAGCAGCGGTGGCGGGACAGGAGGCTCTGGAAACACCATATATTTT. This translates into CASSGGGTGGSGNTIYF.